This T cell receptor (beta chain) derives from a study of vaccination and CD4 T cells after COVID-19. Overall study: Convalescent patients gave post-COVID blood a median approximately 94 days post-diagnosis, range 35 to 161.

V was pared by 1 base and J by 1 base, with 5 bases between. Germline loops: CDR1 SEHNR, CDR2 FQNEAQ (reference sequence). This CDR3 has 14 amino acids. The assay that was used to sequence DNA from cultured CD4+ T cells was the Oncomine TCR Beta short-read assay. TCRdb fed the PCR reads into MiXCR, producing one record per CDR3 protein. The data contain 10,000 to 15,000 distinct CDR3 sequences, approximately 74% of them singletons. Comments on this clonotype: The antigen is unknown.

Treatment of the sample: roughly nine-day PBMC culture with coronavirus spike peptide pools or control peptides (ViraFEST assay). ViraFEST expanded antigen-specific T cells with peptide pools, then sequenced TCRs. Nucleocapsid antibodies negative before and after vaccination showed an absence of prior SARS-CoV-2 infection in the healthy vaccine recipients. V usage is TRBV7-9 and J usage is TRBJ1-3; D is uncertain. This sequence was found in a human donor who received a COVID-19 vaccine. The material was CD4+ T cells from blood, cultured in vitro, obtained after SARS-CoV-2 vaccination. Written as DNA, the CDR3 is TGTGCCAGCAGCTTAGACCAATCTGGAAACACCATATATTTT. This sequence encodes CASSLDQSGNTIYF. Variable domain in full (rest from reference TRBV7-9 and TRBJ1-3): DTGVSQNPRHKITKRGQNVTFRCDPISEHNRLYWYRQTLGQGPEFLTYFQNEAQLEKSRLLSDRFSAERPKGSFSTLEIQRTEQGDSAMYLCASSLDQSGNTIYFGEGSWLTVV.